The present entry profiles one T cell receptor beta chain with its context. The antigen is not known. V shed 4 bases and J shed 7 bases, with 14 bases lying between them. Germline CDR1 and CDR2: SGHRS and YFSETQ. The CDR3 runs to 13 residues. The data stem from a study of a mutant IDH1 vaccine in newly diagnosed glioma. Indicated time point: week 35, safety follow-up. Alongside topical imiquimod, each dose of vaccine comprised 300 ug of mutant IDH1 20-mer peptide. Clones were sequenced by immunoSEQ multiplex PCR, and TCRdb holds only the in-frame ones, with some missing. The repertoire includes approximately 50,000 clones, 65% to 80% of them detected once, and less than 7.5% sits in the top ten.

The starting material was PBMCs, obtained from a glioma patient whose treatment included an IDH1 peptide vaccine. The receptor was isolated from a man in his forties with glioma. This sequence joins TRBV5-1 and TRBJ1-2; tentatively, D is TRBD1 (5 bases). The CDR3 reads CASSGTGPSGYTF. CDR3 coding DNA: TGCGCCAGCAGCGGTACGGGACCCTCTGGCTACACCTTC.